The clone carrying this T cell receptor beta chain has a handful of counts. Its matching antigen is unknown. Synthesis of TCR cDNA relied on 5'RACE template switching, which attached a universal primer site and UMIs. Each CDR3 protein gets one entry after TCRdb re-called the 5' RACE reads with MiXCR. This sample yields 28,000 or so distinct CDR3 sequences, of which approximately 4.7% are seen a single time; 40% to 55% belongs to the top ten. These data originate in a study of T cells after yellow fever vaccination. About the research overall: The SMART-Seq v4 Ultra Low Input method served to prepare the low-cell-number fractions. General study findings and limits: One caveat is that FACS-sorted repertoires could contain abundant clonotypes contaminating from the bulk population.

V lost 1 base to trimming and J lost 7 bases; unmatched junction nucleotides: 6. Germline CDR1 SEHNR, CDR2 FQNEAQ (reference sequence). The CDR3 runs to 14 residues. The sequence was collected from a man aged 25 to 40 who received the YFV17D yellow fever vaccine. The chain has TRBV7-9 and TRBJ1-2, with 7 nucleotides matching TRBD1. The sequencing here drew on CD8+ T cells sorted from PBMCs, taken 5 days after the yellow fever booster vaccination. CDR3 loop: CASSLGGGALGYTF. CDR3 bases: TGTGCCAGCAGCTTAGGAGGGGGCGCGCTTGGCTACACCTTC. Full variable domain (remainder filled in from reference TRBV7-9 and TRBJ1-2): DTGVSQNPRHKITKRGQNVTFRCDPISEHNRLYWYRQTLGQGPEFLTYFQNEAQLEKSRLLSDRFSAERPKGSFSTLEIQRTEQGDSAMYLCASSLGGGALGYTFGSGTRLTVV.